The clone carrying this TCR beta chain was counted between two and nine times. Its specificity is not known. These data originate in a study of radiotherapy plus CTLA-4 blockade in lung cancer. About the research overall: Disease control was present in 25% to 35% of patients, and objective responses in more than 15%.

Ipilimumab CTLA-4 blockade and focal radiation were given to patients with chemo-refractory metastatic non-small-cell lung cancer. Assay: immunoSEQ multiplex PCR; the TCRdb copy retains only in-frame clones and omits some. The sample has tens of thousands of clones; roughly 73% are singletons. Study observations and caveats: Radiotherapy plus ipilimumab was followed by expansion in blood of tumor-derived TCR clones.

Germline CDR1 GTSNPN, CDR2 SVGIG (reference sequence). This CDR3 has 14 amino acids. V lost 0 bases and J 0 bases, leaving 5 bases between the germline ends. The source of this sequence is a human donor with non-small cell lung cancer who had a complete response to radiotherapy plus ipilimumab. The sequencing used peripheral blood, collected from a patient treated with radiotherapy plus ipilimumab. This rearrangement joins TRBV30 to TRBJ1-4; the D is unclear. The CDR3 sequence: CAWSVSSTNEKLFF. The DNA for the CDR3 is TGTGCCTGGAGTGTCTCCTCAACTAATGAAAAACTGTTTTTT.